This T cell receptor beta chain was documented in a study of regulatory T cells in long-lasting Graves disease (dated by TCRdb to the early 2020s). The study in broad terms: Patients with newly diagnosed Graves' disease had been on antithyroid drugs for under 3 months. This study used TCR sequencing and RNA sequencing of peripheral blood to compare persistent Graves' disease patients against newly diagnosed Graves' disease patients. The study was registered as a clinical trial and conducted in China. A total of around 35 samples underwent TCR sequencing: around 13 from persistent and roughly 20 from newly diagnosed Graves' disease patients.

The time point label corresponds to: newly diagnosed GD, antithyroid drugs for less than 3 months. For both TCR sequencing and RNA sequencing, RNA was extracted from PBMCs in TRIzol. Graves' disease was diagnosed according to American Thyroid Association guidelines. Recruitment of patients was carried out at an endocrinology department in Xi'an, China. From each patient, approximately 10 milliliters of peripheral blood was collected into an EDTA anticoagulant tube. Ficoll Paque Plus density gradient separation was used to isolate PBMCs, and no additional T cell sorting was done. An Agilent 2100 Bioanalyzer and agarose gel were used to assess RNA quality, and a NanoDrop 2000 was used to measure RNA concentration. Library preparation used multiplex PCR. The run used an Illumina HiSeq 4000. CDR3 regions were amplified by Arm-PCR with iRepertoire HTBI primers to construct TCR beta libraries. Gel purification was performed on PCR products prior to sequencing. As for the original processing: Across samples, about 63 TRBV and 13 to 15 TRBJ segments were identified and used for gene usage analysis of CDR3 amino acid clonotypes. COPE and FqMerger were used to merge filtered high-quality paired reads into contigs. BLAST was used to align contigs to IMGT TRBV, TRBD and TRBJ reference genes, with CDR3 defined following IMGT. Any clonotype with a frequency above 0.1% was classified as a highly expanded clone. Shannon entropy was used to measure repertoire diversity, and the Gini coefficient was used to measure V-J evenness. A clonotype was considered public if more than one individual shared it. TCRdb handled the public reads itself, with Q25 trimming in fastp and clone calling in MiXCR, and kept productive beta chains. A single entry per CDR3 protein holds the most common genes and DNA from its merged rows. TCRdb, not the authors, supplied the V and J calls. For this sample there are around 460,000 distinct CDR3 sequences; 14% appear just once. The ten most abundant clones make up over 15% of the sample.

This clonotype was counted at least ten times. No cognate antigen has been identified for it. No base-level quality is on record; no much larger clone is a single base apart. What the study reported, not specific to this receptor: Patients with persistent disease shared more public clonotypes (approximately 2,500) than newly diagnosed patients did (approximately 990). Sequencing and analysis were limited to the TCR beta chain. Compared with newly diagnosed patients, persistent Graves' disease patients had lower TCR Shannon entropy and fewer highly expanded clones, which suggests clonal expansion. The authors noted that the small sample size was a limitation that may lower accuracy. TRBV28, TRBJ1-2 and TRBJ2-5 were preferentially used in persistent disease, while TRBV20-1 and TRBJ2-1 were favored in newly diagnosed disease. Peripheral blood alone was examined, since thyroid tissue, which constituted the primary lesion, could not be accessed.

The trim is 5 bases for V and 8 bases for J, with a gap of 10 bases between the germline ends. CDR1 SNHLY and CDR2 FYNNEI were looked up in the germline V gene. From its cysteine to its phenylalanine, the CDR3 spans 12 amino acids. Just CDR3 DNA is preserved here, 36 bases in frame from base 1. The same data also went into a second study, on T cells in Graves' hyperthyroidism and ophthalmopathy. From that second study: A patient counted as having stable Graves' hyperthyroidism if no progression to ophthalmopathy occurred over 18 months of follow-up. The hyperthyroidism patients were between 18 and 65 years old and newly diagnosed, with a disease duration of less than 2 months. The study excluded patients with uncontrolled infections, other autoimmune diseases, pregnancy or lactation. Diagnoses were based on clinical symptoms, serum thyroxine and TRAb, thyroid ultrasound and orbital computed tomography. A first-round RT-PCR of the TCR CDR3 used the HTBI primer set with the Qiagen OneStep RT-PCR kit. Most expanded thyroid clonotypes (frequency above 0.001) were also detected in blood, a finding suggesting that blood repertoires may reflect thyroid immune responses. In cross-validation, a model built on a 13 V-J signature told ophthalmopathy apart from stable hyperthyroidism with 85% to 90% sensitivity and around 83% specificity, and in testing the same model reached 80%/75%. In validation, progression to ophthalmopathy was predicted by the model with 65% to 71% sensitivity and 72% to 80% specificity, a median of approximately 6.5 months before onset. TCR V-J signatures able to tell the groups apart were searched for in a discovery cohort of 90 to 100 patients, of whom over 40 had Graves' ophthalmopathy and 55 to 65 had stable Graves' hyperthyroidism. Prospective prediction of ophthalmopathy was tested in an independent validation cohort consisting of 18 hyperthyroidism patients and more than 15 patients who later progressed to ophthalmopathy. The roughly 91 discovery patients were randomly divided into training and test sets at a 7:3 ratio. In about 6 Graves' hyperthyroidism patients, the study also compared T-cell repertoires from thyroid tissue with T-cell repertoires from blood. Following sampling, methimazole starting at 30 mg daily was given to hyperthyroidism patients, and high-dose intravenous methylprednisolone was given to ophthalmopathy patients. Libraries were constructed in a second round of multiplex PCR, after which size selection and purification were performed. Paired-end sequencing of the libraries was performed with 100 bp reads on an Illumina HiSeq2000. SOAPnuke was used to process the raw data, with reads discarded if the reads contained adapters or uncalled bases, had a mean Phred below 15, or lacked an exact constant-primer or identifier match. High-quality paired reads were merged with COPE v1.2.5, and unique nucleotide sequences were defined as clonotypes. MiTCR v1.1 was used to align the clonotypes against IMGT TRBV, TRBD and TRBJ reference segments. The analysis included only V-J combinations with a frequency above 0.0001, which together covered over 98% of the repertoires. The TCS score was defined as the ratio of F50 (clonal expansion) to E x V (chaos), calculated using BLOSUM62-based TCRdist between CDR3 peptides within each V-J. Welch's t-statistics and random forest reduced around 520 V-J features to roughly 13, which were used in a naive Bayes classifier (R e1071). No statistical method was used to set the sample size in advance, and investigators knew the group allocation. According to the paper, TCR Vbeta CDR3 sequencing was carried out on 135 peripheral blood samples, which came from 40 to 45 ophthalmopathy, around 74 hyperthyroidism and roughly 17 progressor patients.

Sequences were derived from peripheral blood mononuclear cells (PBMCs), sampled at new diagnosis, from a patient treated with antithyroid drugs. The chain couples TRBV2 to TRBJ1-5, with the D gene too uncertain to name. The origin of this receptor is a woman between 45 and 60 years old with Graves disease. Donor details come from another sample of the same person, matched by shared clones. The CDR3 region has the sequence CASSLPLEPQHF. In nucleotides, the sequence is TGTGCCAGCAGTCTCCCGCTGGAGCCCCAGCATTTT. Reference TRBV2 and TRBJ1-5 proteins supply the regions before and after the CDR3; the full variable domain is: EPEVTQTPSHQVTQMGQEVILRCVPISNHLYFYWYRQILGQKVEFLVSFYNNEISEKSEIFDDQFSVERPDGSNFTLKIRSTKLEDSAMYFCASSLPLEPQHFGDGTRLSIL.